Listed here are 29 T cell receptor beta chains from one sample, sequenced in a study of blood T cells in healthy people across ages. A second roughly 6 to 11 cycle PCR used barcoded and J-beta primers. TCRdb reprocessed the 5' RACE reads with MiXCR, giving one entry per CDR3 protein. The profile covers 800,000 or so distinct CDR3 sequences, with 35% to 50% appearing a single time and roughly 18% taken by the ten largest. The specimen sequenced was blood. These TCRs come from an elderly man in good health.

The rearrangement links TRBV7-2 to TRBJ2-6; D is unclear. The V end lost 1 base, the J end lost 0 bases, and 10 bases lay between the germline ends. This CDR3 has 17 amino acids. CDR1 is SGHTA, CDR2 FQGNSA, per germline. The DNA of the CDR3 is TGTGCCAGCAGCTTAGTGGTCGGGTACTCTGGGGCCAACGTCCTGACTTTC. This encodes CASSLVVGYSGANVLTF.

The chain couples TRBV20-1 to TRBJ2-5, with 13 bases lining up with TRBD2. The trim removed 5 bases at V and 4 bases at J, leaving 4 bases unmatched. CDR1 DFQATT and CDR2 SNEGSKA come from the germline V gene (reference sequence). The CDR3 is 14 amino acids. The CDR3 loop reads CSAWTSGSLETQYF. The CDR3 region has the DNA TGCAGTGCTTGGACTAGCGGGAGTCTAGAGACCCAGTACTTC.

This clonotype was counted only a few times. The chain uses TRBV6-2 or TRBV6-3 and TRBJ2-1; 9 nucleotides line up with TRBD2. CDR1 and CDR2 from the germline V gene are MNHEY and SVGEGT. CDR3 length equals 12 residues. V shed 7 bases and J 12 bases; nucleotides not matched to a gene: 7. The DNA for the CDR3 is TGTGCCAGCACCTTTGGCGGGAGGGGGCAGTTCTTC. Translated, it gives CASTFGGRGQFF.

This clonotype was recorded a few times. This sequence joins TRBV7-2 and TRBJ2-1, with 7 bases matching TRBD2. The CDR3 has 14 amino acids. V was pared by 4 bases and J by 7 bases, with 7 bases of the junction left unmatched. The germline V gene encodes CDR1 SGHTA and CDR2 FQGNSA. The CDR3 here is CASSSSGSRNEQFF. The CDR3 coding sequence is TGTGCCAGCAGCTCTAGCGGAAGTAGGAATGAGCAGTTCTTC.

The chain combines TRBV24-1 with TRBJ2-5, with D tentatively TRBD1 (6 bases). The ends were cut back, 9 bases at V and 5 bases at J, with 15 bases in the middle. The germline CDR1 and CDR2 sequences are KGHDR and SFDVKD. CDR3 size: 13 residues. CDR3 in amino acids: CATSKQGFETQYF. The DNA of the CDR3 is TGTGCCACCTCCAAACAGGGTTTCGAGACCCAGTACTTC.

The chain couples TRBV10-1 to TRBJ2-7; the match to TRBD2 covers 7 bases. The CDR3 is made up of 13 amino acids. Germline CDR1 and CDR2: WNHNN and SYGVQD (reference sequence). The ends lost 5 bases at V and 2 bases at J; junction bases unmatched: 3. The CDR3 loop is CASSPREAYEQYF. In DNA, the CDR3 is TGCGCCAGCAGTCCTCGGGAGGCCTACGAGCAGTACTTC.

The chain employs TRBV5-6 and TRBJ2-3; 12 bases fit TRBD2. The J segment lost 0 bases and the V segment lost 1 base, leaving 6 bases of the junction unmatched. This CDR3 is 18 amino acids long. Germline CDR1 is SGHDT and CDR2 is YYEEEE. The CDR3 is CASSLWLAGGDSTDTQYF. CDR3 bases: TGTGCCAGCAGCTTGTGGCTAGCGGGAGGGGATAGCACAGATACGCAGTATTTT. The variable domain in full, completed from reference TRBV5-6 and TRBJ2-3, reads DAGVTQSPTHLIKTRGQQVTLRCSPKSGHDTVSWYQQALGQGPQFIFQYYEEEERQRGNFPDRFSGHQFPNYSSELNVNALLLGDSALYLCASSLWLAGGDSTDTQYFGPGTRLTVL.

J is TRBJ2-1 and V is TRBV20-1; the D gene is possibly TRBD2 (5 bases). V lost 0 bases, J lost 8 bases, and 11 bases lay in between. There are 13 residues in the CDR3. Germline loops: CDR1 DFQATT, CDR2 SNEGSKA (reference sequence). This chain's CDR3 is CSAREVLRDEQFF. As DNA, the CDR3 is TGCAGTGCTAGAGAAGTCTTGCGGGATGAGCAGTTCTTC.

This clonotype was picked up a small number of times. It may be a read error: a sequence one base away is much more abundant. CDR3 region: CSVGESPYNEQYF. The CDR3 nucleotides read TGCAGCGTTGGGGAGAGTCCCTACAATGAGCAGTACTTC. This chain connects TRBV29-1 to TRBJ2-1; D is perhaps TRBD2 (5 bases). The J call is uncertain, as TRBJ2-7 better fits the DNA end. Germline values: CDR1 SQVTM, CDR2 ANQGSEA. The CDR3 extends over 13 amino acids.

This clonotype showed up just a few times. The gene calls are TRBV5-1 and TRBJ2-7; 7 nucleotides align to TRBD1. The junction had 9 bases not matched to a gene; V was cut back by 3 bases and J by 0 bases. Germline V gene lookup returns CDR1 SGHRS and CDR2 YFSETQ. The CDR3 sequence is 16 residues long. CDR3 nucleotide sequence: TGCGCCAGCAGCTCGGAGACAGGGCTGAGCTCCTACGAGCAGTACTTC. This encodes CASSSETGLSSYEQYF.

There are many counts of this clonotype. V usage is TRBV29-1 and J usage is TRBJ2-3; D gene unclear. CDR3 length: 15 residues. CDR1 is SQVTM, CDR2 ANQGSEA, per germline. The V end lost 8 bases, the J end lost 2 bases, and 20 bases lay between the germline ends. Here the CDR3 reads CSILPPARSTDTQYF. DNA for the CDR3: TGCAGCATCCTCCCCCCGGCCCGCTCCACAGATACGCAGTATTTT.

V and J are TRBV27 and TRBJ2-3; D gene ambiguous. Per the germline V gene, CDR1 is MNHEY and CDR2 is SMNVEV (reference sequence). This CDR3 has 14 amino acids. V lost 6 bases and J 3 bases, leaving 13 bases between the germline ends. The CDR3 reads CASSENLGTDTQYF. The CDR3 DNA follows: TGTGCCAGCAGCGAAAACCTGGGGACAGATACGCAGTATTTT.

This clonotype was picked up a small number of times. This sequence joins TRBV9 and TRBJ2-1, with TRBD2 identical over 7 bases. Trimming took 0 bases from V and 4 from J; bases not matched to a gene: 7. There are 16 residues in the CDR3. From germline, CDR1 is SGDLS and CDR2 YYNGEE. This CDR3 is CASSVGFGRSYNEQFF. For the CDR3, the DNA is TGTGCCAGCAGCGTAGGTTTCGGGAGGAGTTACAATGAGCAGTTCTTC.

This chain connects TRBV6-5 to TRBJ2-1, with TRBD2 as a possible D gene (6 bases). The CDR3 loop spans 15 amino acids. The germline CDR1 and CDR2 sequences are MNHEY and SVGAGI. The V end lost 5 bases, the J end lost 6 bases, and 17 bases lay between the germline ends. This chain's CDR3 is CASSPSGLARNEQFF. Written as DNA, the CDR3 is TGTGCCAGCAGTCCCTCCGGCCTAGCGCGCAATGAGCAGTTCTTC.

The CDR3 DNA reads TGTGCCAGCAGTTTATTTAAGTTTGACAATCAAAAAAACACTGAAGCTTTCTTT. Its translation: CASSLFKFDNQKNTEAFF. V and J are TRBV27 and TRBJ1-1, with no clear D. CDR1 is MNHEY and CDR2 is SMNVEV in the germline V gene (reference sequence). The germline V and J ends were trimmed by 1 base and 2 bases, with 20 bases remaining between them. The CDR3 sequence is 18 residues long.

Only a few counts were recorded for this clonotype. The rearrangement joins TRBV7-9 to TRBJ1-4; 12 bases agree with TRBD1. This CDR3 comprises 19 residues. V dropped 7 bases and J dropped 4; count of bases not matched to a gene: 16. The V gene's germline CDR1 is SEHNR and CDR2 FQNEAQ (reference sequence). The CDR3 sequence: CASIKQSSGTGGRNEKLFF. As DNA, the CDR3 is TGTGCCAGCATCAAACAGTCTTCGGGGACAGGGGGCCGTAATGAAAAACTGTTTTTT.

The chain joins TRBV30 to TRBJ2-5, with 10 bases matching TRBD1. The CDR3 runs 14 residues. Germline CDR1 is GTSNPN and CDR2 is SVGIG (reference sequence). J was trimmed by 5 bases and V by 4 bases; bases with no gene match: 7. The CDR3 here is CAWKGQGFFETQYF. Written as DNA, the CDR3 is TGTGCCTGGAAGGGACAGGGGTTTTTTGAGACCCAGTACTTC.

The V gene is TRBV15, the J gene TRBJ2-1; TRBD2 matches 14 bases. The CDR3 spans 18 residues. V shed 0 bases and J 8 bases; nucleotides not matched to a gene: 9. In germline, CDR1 is LNHNV, CDR2 YYDKDF (reference sequence). The CDR3 here is CATSRDRRLAGGLDEQFF. In nucleotides, the CDR3 is TGTGCCACCAGCAGAGATCGGAGACTAGCGGGAGGGCTGGATGAGCAGTTCTTC.

In this sample, this clonotype turned up a few times. The CDR3 sequence: CASSHRRGGRTDTQYF. CDR3 bases: TGTGCCAGCAGCCATCGTCGAGGCGGACGCACAGATACGCAGTATTTT. This rearrangement joins TRBV3-1 to TRBJ2-3; D not certain. The CDR3 contains 16 residues. CDR1 is LGHDT and CDR2 is YNNKEL in the germline V gene (reference sequence). V lost 3 bases, J lost 1 base, and 14 bases lay in between.

This clonotype has more than one count but fewer than ten. This chain links TRBV4-3 with TRBJ1-2; TRBD1 matches at 11 bases. V trimming: 2 bases; J trimming: 4 bases; junction bases outside the gene matches: 3. The CDR3 spans 15 residues. Looked up from germline, CDR1 is LGHNA and CDR2 is YSLEER. CDR3 in amino acids: CASSQRTGGSYGYTF. As DNA, the CDR3 is TGCGCCAGCAGCCAAAGGACAGGGGGCAGCTATGGCTACACCTTC.

The chain has TRBV2 and TRBJ2-3; 7 nucleotides align to TRBD1. Trimming at V came to 5 bases and at J to 8 bases, leaving 4 bases not matched to a gene. Germline assignment: CDR1 SNHLY and CDR2 FYNNEI. The CDR3 loop spans 12 amino acids. The CDR3 here is CASSLRQGTQYF. CDR3 nucleotide sequence: TGTGCCAGCAGTTTAAGACAGGGTACGCAGTATTTT.

This clonotype was recorded only once. The chain uses TRBV9 and TRBJ1-2; D gene unclear. Trimming pared 3 bases from V and 6 bases from J, leaving 12 bases between. Looked up from germline, CDR1 is SGDLS and CDR2 is YYNGEE. This CDR3 is built from 13 residues. The CDR3 coding sequence is TGTGCCAGCAGCGGGACGGAGGCGCATGGCTACACCTTC. As protein: CASSGTEAHGYTF.

The V gene is TRBV18, the J gene TRBJ2-1; 13 bases fit TRBD2. CDR1 is KGHSH and CDR2 is LQKENI in the germline V gene. V shed 4 bases, J shed 6 bases, and the junction held 6 bases outside the gene matches. This CDR3 contains 16 residues. The DNA of the CDR3 is TGTGCCAGCTCACAGACTGGACTAGCGGGAGTCAATGAGCAGTTCTTC. Translating gives CASSQTGLAGVNEQFF.

The chain recombines TRBV7-2 with TRBJ2-4, with 8 positions matching TRBD2. The J call could be wrong; TRBJ2-7 is a better fit for the DNA end. Germline V gene sequence: CDR1 SGHTA, CDR2 FQGNSA. The CDR3 sequence is 17 residues long. CDR3 nucleotide sequence: TGTGCCAGCAGCCGCGGATCTAGCGGGCGGTTCGGTCACGAGCAGTACTTC. As protein: CASSRGSSGRFGHEQYF.

This clonotype has a count of ten or more. This chain's CDR3 is CASSTETSLLYEQYF. DNA of the CDR3: TGTGCCAGCAGCACAGAGACTAGCCTGCTCTACGAGCAGTACTTC. This chain joins TRBV7-2 and TRBJ2-7; TRBD2 aligns across 7 bases. The V gene's germline CDR1 is SGHTA and CDR2 FQGNSA. This CDR3 has 15 residues. V dropped 5 bases and J dropped 3; count of bases not matched to a gene: 10.

This clonotype showed up many times. V gene TRBV5-1 combines with J gene TRBJ2-1; 11 nucleotides line up with TRBD1. CDR3 length: 16 amino acids. V lost 0 bases and J lost 6; bases outside the gene matches: 5. Germline assignment: CDR1 SGHRS and CDR2 YFSETQ. CDR3 protein: CASSLALGQGGNEQFF. CDR3 nucleotides: TGCGCCAGCAGCTTGGCTTTGGGACAGGGGGGCAATGAGCAGTTCTTC.

This chain uses TRBV7-2 with TRBJ1-2; no firm D call. The V gene lost 1 base and the J gene lost 7 bases, with 13 bases spanning the gap. The V gene's germline CDR1 is SGHTA and CDR2 FQGNSA. This CDR3 spans 14 amino acids. The CDR3 region is CASSLGPPASGYTF. DNA for the CDR3: TGTGCCAGCAGCTTAGGTCCGCCGGCAAGTGGCTACACCTTC.

V and J are TRBV20-1 and TRBJ2-3, with 8 nucleotides matching TRBD2. The germline CDR1 and CDR2 sequences are DFQATT and SNEGSKA (reference sequence). With V trimmed by 2 bases and J by 2 bases, 18 bases remained unmatched. The CDR3 covers 19 residues. Here the CDR3 DNA reads TGCAGTGCTAGACCCCGTTGGGACTACGCGGGAGGCCTCACAGATACGCAGTATTTT. This encodes CSARPRWDYAGGLTDTQYF.

The chain combines TRBV4-1 with TRBJ2-4; D unclear. The ends were cut back, 0 bases at V and 13 bases at J, with 31 bases in the middle. The CDR3 length is 19 residues. Germline assignment: CDR1 MGHRA and CDR2 YSYEKL. CDR3 sequence (DNA): TGCGCCAGCAGCCAAGAGGGGATCCCATCAGGACCGAATTCCTACAAGCAGTACTTC. Translation gives CASSQEGIPSGPNSYKQYF.